This is a list of T cell receptor beta chains from one sample in a study of shared clonotypes between healthy human individuals. Assay used: immunoSEQ multiplex PCR; TCRdb lists only in-frame clones, some missing. This table has approximately 810,000 clones, about 92% appearing once. Source material: naive CD8+ T cells sorted from blood. The receptors derive from a young man in good health. Each CDR3 is given with its conserved first and last residue. The D gene is left open where the match is weak. Rows may omit the clone size; those that give it use once, few, many or a size class.

>TRBJ2-7|NA|TRBD2|TRBV5-1
TGCGCCAGCAGCTTCGGGACTAGCGGGAGGAGGCACGAGCAGTACTTC
CASSFGTSGRRHEQYF
>TRBJ2-5|NA|NA|TRBV28
TGTGCCAGCAGCCATGGCTGGGAGGGGGGTGGAGAGACCCAGTACTTC
CASSHGWEGGGETQYF
>TRBJ1-1|NA|NA|TRBV5-1
TGCGCCAGCAGCACGGGGCCCAGCACTGAAGCTTTCTTT
CASSTGPSTEAFF
>TRBJ1-1|NA|TRBD1|TRBV19
TGTGCCAGTAGGGATGGACAGGGGACAACTGAAGCTTTCTTT
CASRDGQGTTEAFF
>TRBJ2-7|NA|NA|TRBV9
TGTGCCAGCAGCGTAGGCAGGATGAGCAACGAGCAGTACTTC
CASSVGRMSNEQYF
>TRBJ2-7|NA|NA|TRBV29-1
TGCAGCGCCAGTGGGGGGAAAAGCTCCTACGAGCAGTACTTC
CSASGGKSSYEQYF
>TRBJ2-5|NA|TRBD2|TRBV9
TGTGCCAGCAGCGCGACTAGCGGGACGGAGACCCAGTACTTC
CASSATSGTETQYF
>TRBJ1-1|NA|NA|TRBV18
TGTGCCAGCTCCCTGGGAGCGGGGGACACTGAAGCTTTCTTT
CASSLGAGDTEAFF
>TRBJ2-7|NA|TRBD2|TRBV6-1
TGTGCCAGCAGTGAAGCGGGACTAGCGGGAGTGTACGAGCAGTACTTC
CASSEAGLAGVYEQYF
>TRBJ2-7|NA|NA|TRBV28
TGTGCCAGCAGCCCATGGGGCGCCGAGCAGTACTTC
CASSPWGAEQYF
>TRBJ2-2|NA|TRBD1|TRBV6-1
TGTGCCAGCAGTGAACGGACAGGGCCCTACACCGGGGAGCTGTTTTTT
CASSERTGPYTGELFF
>TRBJ2-2|few|NA|TRBV7-8
TGTGCCAGCAGCTTATATGCTAACTACCAGAACACCGGGGAGCTGTTTTTT
CASSLYANYQNTGELFF
>TRBJ1-2|NA|NA|TRBV19
TGTGCCAGTAGAAGGACAGTCGGAGATAACTATGGCTACACCTTC
CASRRTVGDNYGYTF
>TRBJ1-4|NA|NA|TRBV6-6
TGTGCCAGCAGTTGGACCTCTGAAAAACTGTTTTTT
CASSWTSEKLFF
>TRBJ1-1|NA|NA|TRBV7-9
TGTGCCAGCAGCGCAGGGTTGGGGAACACTGAAGCTTTCTTT
CASSAGLGNTEAFF
>TRBJ2-7|NA|TRBD1|TRBV2
TGTGCCAGCAGTGCTCCGGGACAGATATACGAGCAGTACTTC
CASSAPGQIYEQYF
>TRBJ2-3|NA|TRBD2|TRBV7-6
TGTGCCAGCAGCAAGCGGGCTAGCGGGCCTAGCACAGATACGCAGTATTTT
CASSKRASGPSTDTQYF
>TRBJ2-5|NA|TRBD2|TRBV7-6
TGTGCCAGCAGTTTAATGGTAGCGGAGCGGGATCAAGAGACCCAGTACTTC
CASSLMVAERDQETQYF
>TRBJ2-6|NA|NA|TRBV14
TGTGCCAGCAGCCACATAGTCTCTGGGGCCAACGTCCTGACTTTC
CASSHIVSGANVLTF
>TRBJ2-1|once|TRBD2|TRBV7-6
TGTGCCAGCAGCTTAGAGGTCAAAGGACTAGCGGGAGTGGGTACCCGGACGAATGAGCAGTTCTTC
CASSLEVKGLAGVGTRTNEQFF
>TRBJ2-7|NA|TRBD1|TRBV5-1
TGCGCCAGCAGCCCTGGGATCGGACAGGCGGCCTACGAGCAGTACTTC
CASSPGIGQAAYEQYF
>TRBJ2-1|NA|TRBD1|TRBV29-1
TGCAGCGTTCTCTTAAACTCCGGGACAGATCCCGATGAGCAGTTCTTC
CSVLLNSGTDPDEQFF